This T cell receptor (beta chain) was found in a study of OX40 agonist ivuxolimab in advanced cancers. Study-wide points: Among the lowest peripheral clonal expansion occurred in 0.1-3.0 mg/kg partial responders. The CD4+ and CD8+ T cells in the blood had expanded clonally by week 6 at 0.1 to 3.0 mg/kg.

Of note for this clone: The antigen is not known.

Here immunoSEQ multiplex PCR was the method, and the copy in TCRdb shows in-frame clones only, minus some. The repertoire holds fewer than 85,000 clones, with 86% as singletons. On cycle 4 day 1 and cycle 7 day 1, as well as at baseline, blood was sampled. Between the trimmed V and J ends, which lost 1 base and 1 base, there was a span of 4 bases. CDR1 MGHRA and CDR2 YSYEKL come from the germline V gene. The CDR3 is 13 residues long. The V call is TRBV4-1, the J call TRBJ1-1; no firm D call. The sequence was collected from an adult with an advanced solid tumor such as melanoma, head and neck, liver or kidney cancer. Sequencing was performed on CD4+ or CD8+ T cells sorted from blood, taken in a trial of the OX40 agonist ivuxolimab. As DNA, the CDR3 is TGCGCCAGCAGCCAAGTGGCGAACACTGAAGCTTTCTTT. This sequence encodes CASSQVANTEAFF.